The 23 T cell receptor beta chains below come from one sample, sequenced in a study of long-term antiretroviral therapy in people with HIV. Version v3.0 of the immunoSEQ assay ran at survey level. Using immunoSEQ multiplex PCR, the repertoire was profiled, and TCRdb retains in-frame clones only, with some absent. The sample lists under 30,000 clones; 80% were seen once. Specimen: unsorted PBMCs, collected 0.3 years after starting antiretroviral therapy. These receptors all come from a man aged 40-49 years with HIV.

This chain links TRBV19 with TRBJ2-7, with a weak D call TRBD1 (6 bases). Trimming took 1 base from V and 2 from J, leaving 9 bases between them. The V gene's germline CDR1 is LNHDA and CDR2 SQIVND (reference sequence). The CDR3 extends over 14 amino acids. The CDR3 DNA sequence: TGTGCCAGTAGTATAGGGCAGGGGACCTACGAGCAGTACTTC. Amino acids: CASSIGQGTYEQYF.

The CDR3 spells CATLRGDHSYEQYF. Written as DNA, the CDR3 is TGTGCCACCCTTAGGGGGGACCACTCCTACGAGCAGTACTTC. The chain couples TRBV15 to TRBJ2-7; D may be TRBD1 or TRBD2 (6 bases each). V lost 8 bases to trimming and J lost 0 bases, with 14 bases between them. CDR1 is LNHNV and CDR2 is YYDKDF in the germline V gene (reference sequence). The CDR3 spans 14 residues. Complete variable domain (other parts from reference TRBV15 and TRBJ2-7): DAMVIQNPRYQVTQFGKPVTLSCSQTLNHNVMYWYQQKSSQAPKLLFHYYDKDFNNEADTPDNFQSRRPNTSFCFLDIRSPGLGDTAMYLCATLRGDHSYEQYFGPGTRLTVT.

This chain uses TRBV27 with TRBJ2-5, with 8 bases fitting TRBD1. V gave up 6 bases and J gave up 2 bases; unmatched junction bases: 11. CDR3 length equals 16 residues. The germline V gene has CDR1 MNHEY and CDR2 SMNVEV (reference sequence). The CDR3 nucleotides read TGTGCCAGCAGCCCTGTCAATCAGGGGGCACAAGAGACCCAGTACTTC. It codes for CASSPVNQGAQETQYF.

CDR3 protein: CASSSDGQPQHF. In nucleotides, the CDR3 is TGTGCCAGCAGCTCAGACGGACAGCCCCAGCATTTT. This chain uses TRBV7-9 with TRBJ1-5, with no clear D. CDR1 and CDR2 (germline): SEHNR, FQNEAQ (reference sequence). The CDR3 is made up of 12 amino acids. The V gene lost 4 bases and the J gene lost 7 bases, with 8 bases spanning the gap. Full variable domain (remainder filled in from reference TRBV7-9 and TRBJ1-5): DTGVSQNPRHKITKRGQNVTFRCDPISEHNRLYWYRQTLGQGPEFLTYFQNEAQLEKSRLLSDRFSAERPKGSFSTLEIQRTEQGDSAMYLCASSSDGQPQHFGDGTRLSIL.

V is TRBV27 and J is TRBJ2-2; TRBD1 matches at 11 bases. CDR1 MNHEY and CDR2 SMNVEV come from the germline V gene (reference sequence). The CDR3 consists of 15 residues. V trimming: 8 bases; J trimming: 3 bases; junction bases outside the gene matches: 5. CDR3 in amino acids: CASARDRGDTGELFF. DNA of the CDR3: TGTGCCAGCGCCAGGGACAGGGGGGACACCGGGGAGCTGTTTTTT.

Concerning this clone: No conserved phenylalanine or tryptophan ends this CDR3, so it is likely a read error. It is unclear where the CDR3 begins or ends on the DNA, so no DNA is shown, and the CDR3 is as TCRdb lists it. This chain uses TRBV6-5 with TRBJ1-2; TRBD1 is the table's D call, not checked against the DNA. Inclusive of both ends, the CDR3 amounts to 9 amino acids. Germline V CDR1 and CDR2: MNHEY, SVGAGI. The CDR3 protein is CASSLLQGA.

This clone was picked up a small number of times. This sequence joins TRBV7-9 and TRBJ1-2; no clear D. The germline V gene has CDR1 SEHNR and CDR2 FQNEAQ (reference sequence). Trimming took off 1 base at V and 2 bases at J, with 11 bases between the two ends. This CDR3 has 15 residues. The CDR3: CASSLVGDLNYGYTF. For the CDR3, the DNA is TGTGCCAGCAGCTTAGTAGGAGACCTGAACTATGGCTACACCTTC. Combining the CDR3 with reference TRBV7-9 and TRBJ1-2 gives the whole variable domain DTGVSQNPRHKITKRGQNVTFRCDPISEHNRLYWYRQTLGQGPEFLTYFQNEAQLEKSRLLSDRFSAERPKGSFSTLEIQRTEQGDSAMYLCASSLVGDLNYGYTFGSGTRLTVV.

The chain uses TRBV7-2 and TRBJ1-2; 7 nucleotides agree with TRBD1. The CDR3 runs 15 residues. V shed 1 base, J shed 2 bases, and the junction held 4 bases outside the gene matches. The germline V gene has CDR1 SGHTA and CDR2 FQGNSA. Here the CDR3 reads CASSLERGRNYGYTF. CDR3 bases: TGTGCCAGCAGCTTAGAGAGGGGGCGCAACTATGGCTACACCTTC.

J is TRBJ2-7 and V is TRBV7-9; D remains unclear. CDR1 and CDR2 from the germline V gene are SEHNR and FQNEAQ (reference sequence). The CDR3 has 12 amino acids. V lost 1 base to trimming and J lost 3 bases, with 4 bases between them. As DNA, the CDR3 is TGTGCCAGCAGCTTAGGCAGCTACGAGCAGTACTTC. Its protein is CASSLGSYEQYF.

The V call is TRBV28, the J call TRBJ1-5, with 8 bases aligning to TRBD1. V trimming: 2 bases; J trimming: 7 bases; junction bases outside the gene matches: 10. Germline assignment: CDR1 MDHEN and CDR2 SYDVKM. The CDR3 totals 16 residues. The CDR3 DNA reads TGTGCCAGCAGTTTAATCAGGGGGCCAAAAACCCAGCCCCAGCATTTT. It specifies CASSLIRGPKTQPQHF.

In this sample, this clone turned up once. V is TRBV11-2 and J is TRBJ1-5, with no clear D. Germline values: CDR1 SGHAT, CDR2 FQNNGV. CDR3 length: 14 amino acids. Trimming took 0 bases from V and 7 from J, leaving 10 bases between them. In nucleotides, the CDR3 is TGTGCCAGCAGCTTAGATCCGGCGGGCCAGCCCCAGCATTTT. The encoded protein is CASSLDPAGQPQHF.

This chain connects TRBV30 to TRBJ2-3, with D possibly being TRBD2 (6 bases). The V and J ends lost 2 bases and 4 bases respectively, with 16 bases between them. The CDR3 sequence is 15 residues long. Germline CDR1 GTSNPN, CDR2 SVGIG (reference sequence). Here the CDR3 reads CAWSNPGAAADTQYF. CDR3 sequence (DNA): TGTGCCTGGAGTAACCCGGGAGCAGCGGCAGATACGCAGTATTTT.

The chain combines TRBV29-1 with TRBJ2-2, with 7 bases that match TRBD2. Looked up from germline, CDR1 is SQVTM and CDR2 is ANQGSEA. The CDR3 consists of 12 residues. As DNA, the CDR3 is TGCACGGGACTAACTAACACCGGGGAGCTGTTTTTT. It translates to CTGLTNTGELFF.

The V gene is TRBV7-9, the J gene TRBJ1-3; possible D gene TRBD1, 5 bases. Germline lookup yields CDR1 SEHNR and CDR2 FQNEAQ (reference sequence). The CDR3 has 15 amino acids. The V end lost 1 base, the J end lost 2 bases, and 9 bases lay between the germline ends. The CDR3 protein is CASSLDGGTGNTIYF. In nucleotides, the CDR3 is TGTGCCAGCAGCTTAGACGGGGGGACTGGAAACACCATATATTTT.

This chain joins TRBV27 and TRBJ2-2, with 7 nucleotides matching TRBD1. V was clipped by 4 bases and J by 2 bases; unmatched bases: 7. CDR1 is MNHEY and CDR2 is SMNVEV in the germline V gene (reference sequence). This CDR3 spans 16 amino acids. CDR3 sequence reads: CASSSSTGRNTGELFF. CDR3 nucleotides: TGTGCCAGCAGTTCCTCGACAGGGAGAAACACCGGGGAGCTGTTTTTT.

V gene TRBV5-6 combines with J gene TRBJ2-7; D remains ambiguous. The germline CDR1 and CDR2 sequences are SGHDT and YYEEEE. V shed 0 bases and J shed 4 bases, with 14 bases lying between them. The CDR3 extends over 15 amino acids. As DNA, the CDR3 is TGTGCCAGCAGCTTGGGTGCGTCAGCAGCATACGAGCAGTACTTC. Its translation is CASSLGASAAYEQYF.

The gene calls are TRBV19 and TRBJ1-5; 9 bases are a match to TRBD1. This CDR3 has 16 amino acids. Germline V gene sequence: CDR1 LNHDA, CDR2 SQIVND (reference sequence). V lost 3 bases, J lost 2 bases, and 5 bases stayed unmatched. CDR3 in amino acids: CASSISTGGRNQPQHF. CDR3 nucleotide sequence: TGTGCCAGTAGTATTTCCACAGGGGGCCGCAATCAGCCCCAGCATTTT.

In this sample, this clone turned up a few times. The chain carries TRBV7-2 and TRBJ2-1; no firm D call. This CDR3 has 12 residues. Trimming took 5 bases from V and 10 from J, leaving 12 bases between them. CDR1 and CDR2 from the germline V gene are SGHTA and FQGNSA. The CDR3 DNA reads TGTGCCAGCAGCCCCGCCGTCGGGGAGCAGTTCTTC. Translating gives CASSPAVGEQFF. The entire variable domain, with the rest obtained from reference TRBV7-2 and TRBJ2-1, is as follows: GAGVSQSPSNKVTEKGKDVELRCDPISGHTALYWYRQSLGQGLEFLIYFQGNSAPDKSGLPSDRFSAERTGGSVSTLTIQRTQQEDSAVYLCASSPAVGEQFFGPGTRLTVL.

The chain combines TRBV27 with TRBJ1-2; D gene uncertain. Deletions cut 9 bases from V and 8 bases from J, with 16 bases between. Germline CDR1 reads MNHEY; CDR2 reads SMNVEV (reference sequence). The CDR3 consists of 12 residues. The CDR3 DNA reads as TGTGCCAGACCCTGGCCGGGTAGGGGCTACACCTTC. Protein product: CARPWPGRGYTF.

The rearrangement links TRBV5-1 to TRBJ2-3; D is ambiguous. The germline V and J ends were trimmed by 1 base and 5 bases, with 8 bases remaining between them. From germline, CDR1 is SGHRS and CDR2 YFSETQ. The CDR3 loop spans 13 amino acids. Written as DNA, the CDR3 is TGCGCCAGCAGCTTGCAGGCATTAGATACGCAGTATTTT. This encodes CASSLQALDTQYF. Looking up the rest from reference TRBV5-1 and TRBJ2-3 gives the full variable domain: KAGVTQTPRYLIKTRGQQVTLSCSPISGHRSVSWYQQTPGQGLQFLFEYFSETQRNKGNFPGRFSGRQFSNSRSEMNVSTLELGDSALYLCASSLQALDTQYFGPGTRLTVL.

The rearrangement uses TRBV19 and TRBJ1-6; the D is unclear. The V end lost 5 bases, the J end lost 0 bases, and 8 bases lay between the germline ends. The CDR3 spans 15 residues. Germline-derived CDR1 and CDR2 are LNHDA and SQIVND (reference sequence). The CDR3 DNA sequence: TGTGCCAGTAGTGCAGCGAGCTCCTATAATTCACCCCTCCACTTT. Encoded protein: CASSAASSYNSPLHF.

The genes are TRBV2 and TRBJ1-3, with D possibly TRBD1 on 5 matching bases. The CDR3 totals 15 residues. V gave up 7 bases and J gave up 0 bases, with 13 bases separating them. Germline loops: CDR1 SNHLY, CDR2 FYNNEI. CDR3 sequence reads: CASTRDGFSGNTIYF. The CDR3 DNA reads TGTGCCAGCACCAGGGACGGGTTCTCTGGAAACACCATATATTTT.

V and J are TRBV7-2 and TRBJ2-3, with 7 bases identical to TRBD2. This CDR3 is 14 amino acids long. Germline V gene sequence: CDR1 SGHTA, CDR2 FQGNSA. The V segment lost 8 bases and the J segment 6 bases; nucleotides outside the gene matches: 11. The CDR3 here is CASRDYGGADTQYF. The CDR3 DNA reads TGTGCCAGCCGGGACTATGGAGGCGCCGATACGCAGTATTTT.